Here is one TCR beta chain with its context. Its antigen is currently unknown. This entry comes from a study of regulatory T cells in long-lasting Graves disease. Study-level points and caveats: Rather than thyroid tissue, only peripheral blood underwent study.

The V segment lost 0 bases and the J segment 4 bases; nucleotides outside the gene matches: 2. Germline CDR1 reads MNHEY; CDR2 reads SVGEGT. The CDR3 runs to 15 residues. Arm-PCR of CDR3 regions and iRepertoire HTBI primers were used to build TCR beta libraries. TCRdb analysed the multiplex PCR reads with MiXCR anew, one entry per CDR3 protein. This table has under 400,000 distinct CDR3 sequences, around 15% appearing once. The time point: newly diagnosed GD, antithyroid drugs for less than 3 months. There was RNA extracted from PBMCs, and the TCR library was made from it. The data were also submitted as part of a second study, on T cells in Graves' hyperthyroidism and ophthalmopathy.

The sequences come from peripheral blood mononuclear cells (PBMCs), collected at new diagnosis, from a patient treated with antithyroid drugs. The clonotype comes from a man in his forties or fifties with Graves disease. The V gene is TRBV6-2 or TRBV6-3, the J gene TRBJ2-3; 9 bases align to TRBD2. CDR3 amino acids: CASSYSAGGADTQYF. The CDR3 DNA reads as TGTGCCAGCAGTTACTCGGCGGGGGGGGCAGATACGCAGTATTTT.